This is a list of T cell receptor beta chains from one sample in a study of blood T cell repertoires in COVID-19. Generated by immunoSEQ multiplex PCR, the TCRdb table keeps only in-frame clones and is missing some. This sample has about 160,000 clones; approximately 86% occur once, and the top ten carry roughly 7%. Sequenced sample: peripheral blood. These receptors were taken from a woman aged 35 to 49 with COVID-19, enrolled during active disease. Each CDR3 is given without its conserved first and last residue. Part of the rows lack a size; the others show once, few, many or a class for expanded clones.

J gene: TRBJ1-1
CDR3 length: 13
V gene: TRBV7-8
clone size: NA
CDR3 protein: ASSSPDRVNTEAF

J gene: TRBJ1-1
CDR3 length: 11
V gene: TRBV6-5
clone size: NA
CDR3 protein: ASRVDQGSEAF

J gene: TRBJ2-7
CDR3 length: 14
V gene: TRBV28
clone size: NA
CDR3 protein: ASSQPGLKSSYEQY

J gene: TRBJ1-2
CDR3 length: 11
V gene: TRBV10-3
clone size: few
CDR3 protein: AISYQTEYGYT

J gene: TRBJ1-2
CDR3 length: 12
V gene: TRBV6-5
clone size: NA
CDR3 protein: ASSYRDRVTGYT

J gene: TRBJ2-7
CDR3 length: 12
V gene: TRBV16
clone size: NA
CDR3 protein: ASSQSSRYHEQY

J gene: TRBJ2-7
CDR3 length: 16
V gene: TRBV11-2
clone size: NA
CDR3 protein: ASSLSDPSGSVWYEQY

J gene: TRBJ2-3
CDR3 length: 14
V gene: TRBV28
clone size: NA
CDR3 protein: ASSSTLATGTDTQY

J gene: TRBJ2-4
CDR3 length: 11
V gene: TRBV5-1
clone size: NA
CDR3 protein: ASSLYSQNIQY

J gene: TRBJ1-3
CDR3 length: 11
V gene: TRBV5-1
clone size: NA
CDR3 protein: ASSLALGNTIY

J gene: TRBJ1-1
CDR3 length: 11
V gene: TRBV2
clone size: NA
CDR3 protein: ASTTGGGLEAF

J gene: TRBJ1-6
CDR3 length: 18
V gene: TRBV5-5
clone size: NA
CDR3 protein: ASSLAQTGQGASYNSPLH

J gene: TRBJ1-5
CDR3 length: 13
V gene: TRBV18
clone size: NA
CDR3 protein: ASSPGDRGNQPQH

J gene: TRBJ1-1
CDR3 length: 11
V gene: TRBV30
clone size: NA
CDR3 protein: AALKRHEAEAF

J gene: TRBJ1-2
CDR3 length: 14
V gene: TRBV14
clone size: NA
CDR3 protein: ASSLEGGRGNYGYT

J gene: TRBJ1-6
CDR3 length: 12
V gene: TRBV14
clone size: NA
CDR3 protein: ASSRRGAGSPLH

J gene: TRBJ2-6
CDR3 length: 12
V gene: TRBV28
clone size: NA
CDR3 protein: ASRGRSGANVLT

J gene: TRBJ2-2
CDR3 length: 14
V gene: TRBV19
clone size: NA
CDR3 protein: ASSNRQGPNSGELF

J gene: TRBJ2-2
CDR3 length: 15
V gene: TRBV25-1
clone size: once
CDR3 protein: ASSERGAGVSAGELF

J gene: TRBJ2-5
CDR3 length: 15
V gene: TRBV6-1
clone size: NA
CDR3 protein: ASSEAVPRAGAETQY

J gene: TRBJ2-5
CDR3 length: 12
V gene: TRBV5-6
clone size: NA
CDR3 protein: ASSLPDIKETQY

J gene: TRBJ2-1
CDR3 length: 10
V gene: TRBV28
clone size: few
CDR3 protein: ASRTGYNEQF

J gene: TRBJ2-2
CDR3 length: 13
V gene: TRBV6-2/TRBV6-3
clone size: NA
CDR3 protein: ASSYRGWATGELF

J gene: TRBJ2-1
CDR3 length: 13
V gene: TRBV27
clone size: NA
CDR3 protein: ASRQLAAVPDEQF

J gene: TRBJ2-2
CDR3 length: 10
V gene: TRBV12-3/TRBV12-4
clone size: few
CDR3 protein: ASRAPTGELF

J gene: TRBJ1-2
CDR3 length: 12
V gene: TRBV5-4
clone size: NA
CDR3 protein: ASSLRGQGYGYT

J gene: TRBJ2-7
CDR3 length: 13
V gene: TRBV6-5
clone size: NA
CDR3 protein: ASSTMWDREGEQY

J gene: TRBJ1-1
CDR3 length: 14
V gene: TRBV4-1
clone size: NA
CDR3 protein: ASSQGQPTMNTEAF

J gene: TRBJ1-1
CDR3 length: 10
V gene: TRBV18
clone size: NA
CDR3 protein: ASSSGQGEAF

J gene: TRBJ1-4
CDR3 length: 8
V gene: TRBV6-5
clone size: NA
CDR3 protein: ATGNEKLF

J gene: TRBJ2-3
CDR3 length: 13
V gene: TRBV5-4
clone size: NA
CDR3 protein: ASSSPSGRGDTQY

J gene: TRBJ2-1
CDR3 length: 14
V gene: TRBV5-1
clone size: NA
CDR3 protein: ASSLVGGRIYNEQF

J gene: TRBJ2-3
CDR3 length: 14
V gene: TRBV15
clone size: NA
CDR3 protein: ATSRDLLGVTDTQY

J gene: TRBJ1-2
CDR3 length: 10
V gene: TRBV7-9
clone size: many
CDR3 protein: ASSQGLYGYT

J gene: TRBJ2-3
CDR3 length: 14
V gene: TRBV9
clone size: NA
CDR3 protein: ASSPNSGSHTDTQY

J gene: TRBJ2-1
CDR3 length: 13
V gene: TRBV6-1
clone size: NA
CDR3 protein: ASSERLGQRDEQF

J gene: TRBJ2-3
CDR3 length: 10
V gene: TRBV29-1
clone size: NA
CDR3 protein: SARTDTDTQY